Presented here are 7 T cell receptor beta chains from one specimen sequenced in a study of T cell repertoires in cytomegalovirus infection. TCRdb reanalysed the reads using MiXCR and keeps one entry per CDR3 protein. The sample yields just under 300,000 distinct CDR3 sequences, about 9.2% seen once. Sequences were obtained from PBMCs. The receptors come from a human donor in good health (CMV status not recorded). Some clones in this sample may be carry-over from other donors' samples.

This clonotype appeared a few times. The genes are TRBV19 and TRBJ2-1, with 13 bases that match TRBD2. With 3 bases clipped from V and 0 bases from J, the junction kept 8 bases outside the gene matches. The germline gives CDR1 LNHDA, CDR2 SQIVND (reference sequence). The CDR3 covers 19 residues. The CDR3: CASSISGLAGASSYNEQFF. The DNA of the CDR3 is TGTGCCAGTAGTATCTCCGGACTAGCGGGGGCAAGCTCCTACAATGAGCAGTTCTTC.

This clonotype was picked up many times. The chain links TRBV12-3 or TRBV12-4 to TRBJ1-5; 8 nucleotides line up with TRBD1. Trimming took 2 bases from V and 3 from J; bases not matched to a gene: 6. This CDR3 contains 16 residues. The CDR3 nucleotides read TGTGCCAGCAGTTTACCGGGACAGGCTTTCAATCAGCCCCAGCATTTT. It encodes CASSLPGQAFNQPQHF.

This clonotype was seen repeatedly, ten times or more. The chain uses TRBV7-6 and TRBJ1-2; 7 nucleotides align to TRBD1. Germline-derived CDR1 and CDR2 are SGHVS and FNYEAQ. This CDR3 has 16 residues. J was trimmed by 7 bases and V by 6 bases; bases with no gene match: 17. CDR3: CASSNRGPASLGGYTF. The CDR3 nucleotides are TGTGCCAGCAGTAACAGGGGCCCGGCGTCCTTAGGTGGCTACACCTTC. The whole variable domain, filled in from reference TRBV7-6 and TRBJ1-2, reads GAGVSQSPRYKVTKRGQDVALRCDPISGHVSLYWYRQALGQGPEFLTYFNYEAQQDKSGLPNDRFSAERPEGSISTLTIQRTEQRDSAMYRCASSNRGPASLGGYTFGSGTRLTVV.

This clonotype was recorded many times. The gene calls are TRBV29-1 and TRBJ2-3, with unresolved D. The germline V gene encodes CDR1 SQVTM and CDR2 ANQGSEA. The CDR3 consists of 14 residues. Trimming cost V 4 bases and J 5 bases, with 16 bases left between them. The CDR3 bases are TGCAGCGTTGGGGTCTCCTCATCGGTAGATACGCAGTATTTT. As protein: CSVGVSSSVDTQYF.

This clonotype came up many times. CDR3 nucleotides: TGTGCCAGCAGCTTAAGGCGGGAAGAGACCCAGTACTTC. Translated, it gives CASSLRREETQYF. This sequence joins TRBV7-8 and TRBJ2-5, with D maybe TRBD2 (5 bases). The CDR3 runs to 13 residues. CDR1 and CDR2 (germline): SGHVS, FQNEAQ. V lost 2 bases and J lost 3, with 7 bases in between.

This clonotype has a count of ten or more. The J gene is TRBJ2-2, the V gene TRBV6-2 or TRBV6-3; D is perhaps TRBD1 (5 bases). The CDR3 loop spans 16 amino acids. With 7 bases removed from V and 0 bases from J, the gap between germline ends came to 15 bases. Germline V gives CDR1 MNHEY, CDR2 SVGEGT. The CDR3 sequence is CASIADRITNTGELFF. The CDR3 coding sequence is TGTGCCAGCATTGCAGACAGAATAACGAACACCGGGGAGCTGTTTTTT.

The table lists this clonotype with many counts. The chain is built from TRBV7-2 and TRBJ2-3; no clear D. V was clipped by 1 base and J by 5 bases, with 10 bases between them. This CDR3 contains 14 residues. The germline V gene has CDR1 SGHTA and CDR2 FQGNSA. The chain's CDR3 is CASSLGGYGDTQYF. DNA for the CDR3: TGTGCCAGCAGCTTAGGAGGCTACGGAGATACGCAGTATTTT.